This T cell receptor beta chain was sequenced during a study of human T cells and chemical hapten exposure. Time point specified: patch test 1, 2 weeks after DPC sensitization. Noted treatment: therapeutic diphenylcyclopropenone sensitization with weekly scalp DPC. Germline V lookup: CDR1 SQVTM, CDR2 ANQGSEA. This CDR3 region has 13 residues. Trimming removed 0 bases at V and 9 bases at J, with 12 bases between. One entry per CDR3 protein, called by TCRdb with MiXCR from the RACE reads. The sample contains 150,000 to 200,000 distinct CDR3 sequences, approximately 15% of which appear only once. V is TRBV29-1 and J is TRBJ2-4; no definite D call. This TCR was sampled from a woman aged 30 to 39 with alopecia areata. Some clones in this sample may be carry-over from other donors' samples. The material sequenced was whole blood, taken in connection with sensitization to the hapten diphenylcyclopropenone (DPC). The CDR3 here is CSVEEGSPGIQYF. The CDR3 nucleotides are TGCAGCGTTGAAGAGGGCAGTCCGGGCATTCAGTACTTC.